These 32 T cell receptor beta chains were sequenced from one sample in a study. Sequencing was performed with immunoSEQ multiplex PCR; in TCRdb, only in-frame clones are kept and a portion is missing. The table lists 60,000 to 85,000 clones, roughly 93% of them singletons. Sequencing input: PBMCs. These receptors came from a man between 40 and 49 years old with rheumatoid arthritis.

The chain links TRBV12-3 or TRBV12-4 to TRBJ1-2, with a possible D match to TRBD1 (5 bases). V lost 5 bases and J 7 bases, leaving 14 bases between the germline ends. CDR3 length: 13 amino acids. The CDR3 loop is CASSGAWPPGYTF. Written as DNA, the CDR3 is TGTGCCAGCAGTGGGGCGTGGCCGCCTGGCTACACCTTC.

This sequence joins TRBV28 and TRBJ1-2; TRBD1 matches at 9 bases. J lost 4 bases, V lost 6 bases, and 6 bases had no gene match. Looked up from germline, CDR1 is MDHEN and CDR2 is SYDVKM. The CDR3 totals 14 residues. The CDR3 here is CASRRTGAGYGYTF. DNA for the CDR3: TGTGCCAGCAGAAGGACAGGGGCAGGCTATGGCTACACCTTC.

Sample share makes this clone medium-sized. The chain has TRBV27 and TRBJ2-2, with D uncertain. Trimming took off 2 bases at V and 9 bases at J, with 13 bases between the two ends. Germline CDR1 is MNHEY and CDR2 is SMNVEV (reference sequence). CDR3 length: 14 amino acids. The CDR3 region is CASSLKGADRELFF. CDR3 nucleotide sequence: TGTGCCAGCAGTTTAAAGGGCGCAGATCGGGAGCTGTTTTTT.

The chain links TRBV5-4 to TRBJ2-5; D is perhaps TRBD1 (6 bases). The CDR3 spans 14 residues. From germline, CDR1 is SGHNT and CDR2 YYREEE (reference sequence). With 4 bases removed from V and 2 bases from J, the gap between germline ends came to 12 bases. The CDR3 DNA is TGTGCCAGCAGCAGTCGGACAGTGCAAGAGACCCAGTACTTC. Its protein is CASSSRTVQETQYF.

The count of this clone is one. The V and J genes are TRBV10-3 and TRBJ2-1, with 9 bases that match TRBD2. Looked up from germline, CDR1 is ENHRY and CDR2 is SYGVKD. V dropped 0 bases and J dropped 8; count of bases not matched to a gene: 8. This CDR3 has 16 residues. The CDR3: CAISESKSGRNDEQFF. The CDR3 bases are TGTGCCATCAGTGAGTCGAAAAGCGGGAGGAATGATGAGCAGTTCTTC.

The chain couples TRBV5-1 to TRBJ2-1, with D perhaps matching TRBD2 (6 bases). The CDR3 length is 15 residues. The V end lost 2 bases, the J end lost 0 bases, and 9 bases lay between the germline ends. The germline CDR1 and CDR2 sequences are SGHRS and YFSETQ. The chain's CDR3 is CASSLIAVSYNEQFF. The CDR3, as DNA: TGCGCCAGCAGCTTAATAGCGGTCTCCTACAATGAGCAGTTCTTC.

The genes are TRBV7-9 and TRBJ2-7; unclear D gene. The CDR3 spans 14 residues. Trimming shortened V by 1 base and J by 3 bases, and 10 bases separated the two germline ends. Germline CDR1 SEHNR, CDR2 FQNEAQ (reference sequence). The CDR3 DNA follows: TGTGCCAGCAGCTTAGAGGTTCGGCACTACGAGCAGTACTTC. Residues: CASSLEVRHYEQYF.

CDR3 sequence reads: CASGPGLGNTIYF. In nucleotides, the CDR3 is TGTGCTAGTGGGCCTGGCTTGGGGAACACCATATATTTT. The chain combines TRBV12-5 with TRBJ1-3, with D unresolved. The germline V gene encodes CDR1 LGHNT and CDR2 FRNRAP. The CDR3 runs to 13 residues. Trimming removed 6 bases from V and 7 bases from J, with 13 bases in between.

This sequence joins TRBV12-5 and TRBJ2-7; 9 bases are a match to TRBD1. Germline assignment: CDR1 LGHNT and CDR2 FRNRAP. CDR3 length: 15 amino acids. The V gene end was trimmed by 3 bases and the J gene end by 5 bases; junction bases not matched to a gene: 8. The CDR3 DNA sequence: TGTGCTAGTGGTTTTTGGGACAGGGAATACCACGAGCAGTACTTC. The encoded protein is CASGFWDREYHEQYF.

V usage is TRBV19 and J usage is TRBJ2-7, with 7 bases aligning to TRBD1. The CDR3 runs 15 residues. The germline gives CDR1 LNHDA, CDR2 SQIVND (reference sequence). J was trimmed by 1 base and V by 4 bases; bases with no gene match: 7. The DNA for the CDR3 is TGTGCCAGTAGTACCTCGGGCAGGGGGTCCTACGAGCAGTACTTC. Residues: CASSTSGRGSYEQYF.

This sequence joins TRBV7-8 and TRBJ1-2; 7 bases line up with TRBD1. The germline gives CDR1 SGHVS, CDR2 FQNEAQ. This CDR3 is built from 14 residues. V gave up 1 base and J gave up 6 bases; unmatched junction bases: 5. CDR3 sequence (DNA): TGTGCCAGCAGCTTAGTGGGACAGACTAATGGCTACACCTTC. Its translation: CASSLVGQTNGYTF.

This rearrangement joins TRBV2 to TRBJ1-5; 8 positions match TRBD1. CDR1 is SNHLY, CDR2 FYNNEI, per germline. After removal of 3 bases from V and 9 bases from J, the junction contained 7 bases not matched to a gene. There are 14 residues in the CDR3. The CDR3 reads CASSEEDRAWPQHF. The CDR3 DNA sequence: TGTGCCAGCAGTGAGGAGGACAGGGCCTGGCCCCAGCATTTT.

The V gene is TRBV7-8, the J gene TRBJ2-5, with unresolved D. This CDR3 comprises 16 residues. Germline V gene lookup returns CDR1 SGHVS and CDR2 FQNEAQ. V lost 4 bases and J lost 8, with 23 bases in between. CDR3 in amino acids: CASSSQRQLQTGTQYF. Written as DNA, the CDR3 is TGTGCCAGCAGCTCCCAGAGGCAGCTCCAGACCGGCACCCAGTACTTC.

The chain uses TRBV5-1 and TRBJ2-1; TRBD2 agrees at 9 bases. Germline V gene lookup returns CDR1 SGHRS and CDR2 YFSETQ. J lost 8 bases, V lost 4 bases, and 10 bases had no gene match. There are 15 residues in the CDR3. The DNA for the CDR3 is TGCGCCAGCAGCAAACCGGGACTAGCTTCGGATGAGCAGTTCTTC. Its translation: CASSKPGLASDEQFF.

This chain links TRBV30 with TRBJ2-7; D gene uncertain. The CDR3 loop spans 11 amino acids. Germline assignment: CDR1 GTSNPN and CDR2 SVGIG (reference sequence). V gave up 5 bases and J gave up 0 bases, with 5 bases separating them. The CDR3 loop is CAWDRSYEQYF. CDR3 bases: TGTGCCTGGGACCGCTCCTACGAGCAGTACTTC. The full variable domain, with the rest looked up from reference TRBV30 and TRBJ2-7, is SQTIHQWPATLVQPVGSPLSLECTVEGTSNPNLYWYRQAAGRGLQLLFYSVGIGQISSEVPQNLSASRPQDRQFILSSKKLLLSDSGFYLCAWDRSYEQYFGPGTRLTVT.

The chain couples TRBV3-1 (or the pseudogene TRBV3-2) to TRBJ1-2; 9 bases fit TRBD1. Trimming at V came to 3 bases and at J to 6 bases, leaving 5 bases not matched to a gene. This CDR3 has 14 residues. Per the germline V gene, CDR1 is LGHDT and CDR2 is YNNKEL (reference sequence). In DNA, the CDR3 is TGTGCCAGCAGCCAGGCGGGACAGGGTCATGGCTACACCTTC. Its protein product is CASSQAGQGHGYTF.

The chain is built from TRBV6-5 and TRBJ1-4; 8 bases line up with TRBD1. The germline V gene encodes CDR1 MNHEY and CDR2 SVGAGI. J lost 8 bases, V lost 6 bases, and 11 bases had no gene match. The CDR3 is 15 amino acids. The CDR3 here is CASRRTQGAGEKLFF. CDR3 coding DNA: TGTGCCAGCAGACGCACTCAGGGGGCGGGGGAAAAACTGTTTTTT.

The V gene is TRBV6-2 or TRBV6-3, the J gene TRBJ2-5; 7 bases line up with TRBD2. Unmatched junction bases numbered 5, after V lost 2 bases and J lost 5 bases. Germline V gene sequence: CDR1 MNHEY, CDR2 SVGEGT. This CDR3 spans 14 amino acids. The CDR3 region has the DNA TGTGCCAGCAGTTACGGGGGAGGGTTGGAGACCCAGTACTTC. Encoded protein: CASSYGGGLETQYF.

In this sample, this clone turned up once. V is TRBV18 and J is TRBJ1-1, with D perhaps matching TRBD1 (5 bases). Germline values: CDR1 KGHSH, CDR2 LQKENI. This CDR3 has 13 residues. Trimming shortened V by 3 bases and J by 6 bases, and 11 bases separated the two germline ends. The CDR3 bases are TGTGCCAGCTCACCCTCACCGGGACCTGAAGCTTTCTTT. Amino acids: CASSPSPGPEAFF. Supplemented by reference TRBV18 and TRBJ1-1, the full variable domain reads NAGVMQNPRHLVRRRGQEARLRCSPMKGHSHVYWYRQLPEEGLKFMVYLQKENIIDESGMPKERFSAEFPKEGPSILRIQQVVRGDSAAYFCASSPSPGPEAFFGQGTRLTVV.

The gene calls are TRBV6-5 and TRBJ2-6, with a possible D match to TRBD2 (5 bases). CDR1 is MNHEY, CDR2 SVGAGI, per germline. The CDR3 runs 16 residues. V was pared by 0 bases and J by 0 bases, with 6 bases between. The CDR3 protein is CASSYSRASGANVLTF. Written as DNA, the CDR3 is TGTGCCAGCAGTTACTCGAGGGCCTCTGGGGCCAACGTCCTGACTTTC.

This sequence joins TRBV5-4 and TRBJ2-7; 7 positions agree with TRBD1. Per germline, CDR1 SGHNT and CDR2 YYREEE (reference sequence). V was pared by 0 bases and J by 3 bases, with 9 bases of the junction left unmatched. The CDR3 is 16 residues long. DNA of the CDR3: TGTGCCAGCAGCTTGGGCCTACTACAGGGGAACTACGAGCAGTACTTC. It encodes CASSLGLLQGNYEQYF. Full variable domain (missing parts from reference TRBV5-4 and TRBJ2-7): ETGVTQSPTHLIKTRGQQVTLRCSSQSGHNTVSWYQQALGQGPQFIFQYYREEENGRGNFPPRFSGLQFPNYSSELNVNALELDDSALYLCASSLGLLQGNYEQYFGPGTRLTVT.

CDR3 DNA sequence: TGTGCCAGCAGCCGGACAGGGGGTCGAGATGAAAAACTGTTTTTT. Translation: CASSRTGGRDEKLFF. The chain carries TRBV7-9 and TRBJ1-4; 10 bases map to TRBD1. V lost 5 bases, J lost 6 bases, and 6 bases stayed unmatched. The CDR3 is 15 amino acids. CDR1 and CDR2 (germline): SEHNR, FQNEAQ (reference sequence).

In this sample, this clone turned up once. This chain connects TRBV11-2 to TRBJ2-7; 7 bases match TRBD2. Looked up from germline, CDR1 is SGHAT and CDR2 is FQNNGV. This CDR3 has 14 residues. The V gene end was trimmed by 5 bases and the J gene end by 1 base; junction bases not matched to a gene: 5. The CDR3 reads CASSELASSYEQYF. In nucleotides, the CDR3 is TGTGCCAGCAGCGAACTAGCGTCGTCCTACGAGCAGTACTTC.

The CDR3 loop is CASSTRTTNEKLFF. The CDR3 DNA is TGTGCCAGCAGCACGCGTACAACTAATGAAAAACTGTTTTTT. V and J are TRBV3-1 (or the pseudogene TRBV3-2) and TRBJ1-4; D remains unclear. The V end was cut by 5 bases, the J end by 0 bases, with 7 bases between. Germline CDR1 is LGHDT and CDR2 is YNNKEL (reference sequence). CDR3 length: 14 amino acids.

The CDR3 region is CASSSGTSGSPAADTQYF. The CDR3 nucleotides are TGTGCCAGCAGCTCTGGGACTAGCGGATCCCCAGCGGCAGATACGCAGTATTTT. The chain joins TRBV5-4 to TRBJ2-3; TRBD2 matches 11 bases. In germline, CDR1 is SGHNT, CDR2 YYREEE (reference sequence). The junction had 13 bases not matched to a gene; V was cut back by 3 bases and J by 4 bases. CDR3 length: 18 amino acids.

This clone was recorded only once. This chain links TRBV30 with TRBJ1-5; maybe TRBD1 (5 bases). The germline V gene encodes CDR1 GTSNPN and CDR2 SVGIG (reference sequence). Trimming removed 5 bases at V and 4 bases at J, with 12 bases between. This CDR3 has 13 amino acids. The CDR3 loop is CAWEGRTNQPQHF. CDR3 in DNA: TGTGCCTGGGAGGGACGGACTAATCAGCCCCAGCATTTT. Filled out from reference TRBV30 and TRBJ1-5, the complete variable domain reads SQTIHQWPATLVQPVGSPLSLECTVEGTSNPNLYWYRQAAGRGLQLLFYSVGIGQISSEVPQNLSASRPQDRQFILSSKKLLLSDSGFYLCAWEGRTNQPQHFGDGTRLSIL.

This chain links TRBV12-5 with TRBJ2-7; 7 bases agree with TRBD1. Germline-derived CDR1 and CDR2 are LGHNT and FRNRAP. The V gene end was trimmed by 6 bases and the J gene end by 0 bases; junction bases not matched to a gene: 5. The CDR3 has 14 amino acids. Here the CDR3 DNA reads TGTGCTAGTGGAGGGGGCACCTACTCCTACGAGCAGTACTTC. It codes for CASGGGTYSYEQYF.

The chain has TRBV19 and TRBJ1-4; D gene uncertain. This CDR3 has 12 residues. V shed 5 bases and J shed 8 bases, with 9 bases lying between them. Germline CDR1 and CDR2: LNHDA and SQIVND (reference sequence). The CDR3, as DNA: TGTGCCAGTAGTCAACCTCCAGAAAAACTGTTTTTT. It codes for CASSQPPEKLFF.

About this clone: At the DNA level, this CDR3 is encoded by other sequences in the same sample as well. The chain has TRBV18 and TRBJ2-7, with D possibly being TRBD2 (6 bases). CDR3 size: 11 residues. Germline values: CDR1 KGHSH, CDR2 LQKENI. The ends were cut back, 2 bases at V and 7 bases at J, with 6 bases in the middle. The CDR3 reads CASSPGGEQYF. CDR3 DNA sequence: TGTGCCAGCTCACCAGGGGGGGAGCAGTACTTC.

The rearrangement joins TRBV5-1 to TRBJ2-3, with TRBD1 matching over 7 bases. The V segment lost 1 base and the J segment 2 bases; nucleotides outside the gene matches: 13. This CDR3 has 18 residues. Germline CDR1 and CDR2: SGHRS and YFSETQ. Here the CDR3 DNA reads TGCGCCAGCAGCTTGACGGGACAGCCGGGGCCCCTCACAGATACGCAGTATTTT. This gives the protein CASSLTGQPGPLTDTQYF.

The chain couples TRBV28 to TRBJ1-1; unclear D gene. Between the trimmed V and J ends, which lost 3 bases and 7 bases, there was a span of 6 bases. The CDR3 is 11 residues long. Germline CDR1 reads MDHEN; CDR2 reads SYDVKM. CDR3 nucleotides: TGTGCCAGCAGTTTGGGTCGTGAAGCTTTCTTT. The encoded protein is CASSLGREAFF.

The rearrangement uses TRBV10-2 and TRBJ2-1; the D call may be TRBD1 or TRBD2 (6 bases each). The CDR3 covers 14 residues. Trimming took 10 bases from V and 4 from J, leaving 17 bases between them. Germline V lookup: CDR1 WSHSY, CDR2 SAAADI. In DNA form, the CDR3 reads TGCGCCACCCAGGATGGGGGGCTGTACAATGAGCAGTTCTTC. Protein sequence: CATQDGGLYNEQFF.